The 9 T cell receptor beta chains presented below share a single source sample, sequenced in a study of T cells in Graves' hyperthyroidism and ophthalmopathy. The source material, RNA transcripts, was used to amplify TCR beta CDR3 regions. First-round RT-PCR of the TCR CDR3 relied on the HTBI primer set. TCRdb ran MiXCR on the multiplex PCR reads and lists one entry per CDR3 protein. In the table there are approximately 58,000 distinct CDR3 sequences, roughly 50% of which are singletons. Material for sequencing was blood. These receptors originate from a woman aged 25-40 years with Graves' ophthalmopathy.

Points on this clonotype: At one end, the junction sequence differs from germline, possibly due to a read error. This sequence joins TRBV12-3 or TRBV12-4 and TRBJ2-3; TRBD2 matches at 8 bases. This CDR3 region has 14 residues. CDR3 sequence reads: CASGLAGNEDTQYF. Written as DNA, the CDR3 is TGTGCCAGCGGTTTAGCGGGAAACGAAGATACGCAGTATTTT.

This clonotype has at least ten counts. The chain carries TRBV7-9 and TRBJ2-5; D not certain. Germline lookup yields CDR1 SEHNR and CDR2 FQNEAQ (reference sequence). Trimming stripped 6 bases from V and 1 base from J, with 15 bases between. The CDR3 extends over 15 amino acids. CDR3 DNA sequence: TGTGCCAGCAGGGATTACCTGAGGCCCCAAGAGACCCAGTACTTC. Translation gives CASRDYLRPQETQYF. Filled out from reference TRBV7-9 and TRBJ2-5, the complete variable domain reads DTGVSQNPRHKITKRGQNVTFRCDPISEHNRLYWYRQTLGQGPEFLTYFQNEAQLEKSRLLSDRFSAERPKGSFSTLEIQRTEQGDSAMYLCASRDYLRPQETQYFGPGTRLLVL.

At least ten counts were recorded for this clonotype. The CDR3 DNA reads as TGTGCCAGCAGTGTTAACTCCTACGAGCAGTACTTC. It yields the protein CASSVNSYEQYF. The chain links TRBV28 to TRBJ2-7; D is undetermined. The CDR3 length is 12 residues. Trimming took 5 bases from V and 0 from J, leaving 5 bases between them. CDR1 is MDHEN and CDR2 is SYDVKM in the germline V gene.

The chain combines TRBV5-1 with TRBJ2-3; TRBD1 agrees at 8 bases. The CDR3 runs to 15 residues. The germline gives CDR1 SGHRS, CDR2 YFSETQ. The J segment lost 5 bases and the V segment lost 4 bases, leaving 9 bases of the junction unmatched. This CDR3 is CASSTGRGPEDTQYF. CDR3 nucleotides: TGCGCCAGCAGCACGGGCAGGGGGCCCGAAGATACGCAGTATTTT.

The chain employs TRBV10-3 and TRBJ1-1, with D unresolved. Germline V gene sequence: CDR1 ENHRY, CDR2 SYGVKD. V gave up 10 bases and J gave up 3 bases, with 12 bases separating them. CDR3 length: 12 residues. DNA for the CDR3: TGTGCCACCCACGGGGAGGACACTGAAGCTTTCTTT. As protein: CATHGEDTEAFF.

This clonotype was recorded a few times. The V and J genes are TRBV7-9 and TRBJ1-6; D is undetermined. The CDR3 is 14 amino acids. V lost 10 bases and J lost 0, with 10 bases in between. The germline CDR1 and CDR2 sequences are SEHNR and FQNEAQ (reference sequence). As DNA, the CDR3 is TGTGCCACCTCGTCGTGCTCCTATAATTCACCCCTCCACTTT. Its protein product is CATSSCSYNSPLHF. Filled out from reference TRBV7-9 and TRBJ1-6, the complete variable domain reads DTGVSQNPRHKITKRGQNVTFRCDPISEHNRLYWYRQTLGQGPEFLTYFQNEAQLEKSRLLSDRFSAERPKGSFSTLEIQRTEQGDSAMYLCATSSCSYNSPLHFGNGTRLTVT.

The chain couples TRBV5-4 to TRBJ2-3, with D possibly matching TRBD2 (5 bases). Germline CDR1 is SGHNT and CDR2 is YYREEE (reference sequence). Trimming removed 4 bases from V and 5 bases from J, with 23 bases in between. This CDR3 is 17 amino acids long. The CDR3 nucleotides are TGTGCCAGCAGCACCCCTTGGGTAGTTCCACGGGAAGATACGCAGTATTTT. Amino acids: CASSTPWVVPREDTQYF.

Only one count was recorded for this clonotype. V and J are TRBV30 and TRBJ2-1; 7 bases are shared with TRBD2. CDR1 is GTSNPN, CDR2 SVGIG, per germline (reference sequence). The CDR3 sequence is 16 residues long. The J segment lost 0 bases and the V segment lost 5 bases, leaving 10 bases of the junction unmatched. The CDR3 reads CAWEQLAPSSYNEQFF. CDR3 nucleotide sequence: TGTGCCTGGGAACAACTAGCGCCAAGCTCCTACAATGAGCAGTTCTTC.

V usage is TRBV10-3 and J usage is TRBJ2-1, with TRBD2 matching over 9 bases. J lost 2 bases, V lost 7 bases, and 0 bases had no gene match. Germline V gene data show CDR1 as ENHRY and CDR2 as SYGVKD. CDR3 length: 13 amino acids. The CDR3 bases are TGTGCCATCAAGCGGGGGGCCTACAATGAGCAGTTCTTC. This encodes CAIKRGAYNEQFF.